The rows below give T cell receptor beta chains drawn from one sample of a study of shared clonotypes between healthy human individuals. Profiling relied on immunoSEQ multiplex PCR, and the TCRdb table lists in-frame clones only, not all of them. The repertoire holds under 600,000 clones, with about 80% as singletons. The sequencing input was PBMCs. These receptors were taken from a woman aged 40-49 years in good health. Some clones in this sample may be carry-over from other donors' samples. The CDR3 runs from the conserved cysteine through the conserved F or W. A D gene is named only where the DNA matches it firmly. The size of a clone is reported for some rows only, either as once, few or many, or as a class for expanded clones.

d_gene: .
abundance: .
v_gene: TRBV4-1
j_gene: TRBJ2-7
CDR3aa: CASSQEGAGNHYEQYF
CDR3nt: TGCGCCAGCAGCCAAGAGGGAGCCGGGAACCACTACGAGCAGTACTTC

d_gene: TRBD1
abundance: .
v_gene: TRBV6-6
j_gene: TRBJ2-7
CDR3aa: CASSTTRQGSNYEQYF
CDR3nt: TGTGCCAGCAGTACGACACGACAGGGTTCGAACTACGAGCAGTACTTC

d_gene: .
abundance: .
v_gene: TRBV15
j_gene: TRBJ2-2
CDR3aa: CATSRDETGELFF
CDR3nt: TGTGCCACCAGCAGAGACGAGACCGGGGAGCTGTTTTTT

d_gene: .
abundance: .
v_gene: TRBV6-5
j_gene: TRBJ2-5
CDR3aa: CASSRRRGFQETQYF
CDR3nt: TGTGCCAGCAGTCGACGGCGGGGCTTCCAAGAGACCCAGTACTTC

d_gene: .
abundance: .
v_gene: TRBV5-5
j_gene: TRBJ2-7
CDR3aa: CASSFQGGPYEQYF
CDR3nt: TGTGCCAGCAGCTTTCAAGGGGGGCCCTACGAGCAGTACTTC

d_gene: TRBD1
abundance: .
v_gene: TRBV13
j_gene: TRBJ1-5
CDR3aa: CASSGQGGQPQHF
CDR3nt: TGTGCCAGCAGCGGACAGGGCGGCCAGCCCCAGCATTTT

d_gene: TRBD1
abundance: .
v_gene: TRBV27
j_gene: TRBJ1-1
CDR3aa: CASSARQGYYTEAFF
CDR3nt: TGTGCCAGCAGTGCCAGACAGGGGTATTACACTGAAGCTTTCTTT

d_gene: .
abundance: .
v_gene: TRBV6-5
j_gene: TRBJ1-2
CDR3aa: CASIDTYGGYTF
CDR3nt: TGTGCCAGCATCGACACCTATGGCGGCTACACCTTC

d_gene: .
abundance: .
v_gene: TRBV19
j_gene: TRBJ2-1
CDR3aa: CASSQAGRSYNEQFF
CDR3nt: TGTGCCAGTAGTCAAGCGGGTCGTTCCTACAATGAGCAGTTCTTC

d_gene: TRBD1
abundance: .
v_gene: TRBV30
j_gene: TRBJ2-7
CDR3aa: CAWSEGGQGFEQYF
CDR3nt: TGTGCCTGGAGTGAGGGGGGACAGGGCTTCGAGCAGTACTTC

d_gene: .
abundance: .
v_gene: TRBV15
j_gene: TRBJ1-2
CDR3aa: CATSRDLDNYGYTF
CDR3nt: TGTGCCACCAGCAGAGATCTCGATAACTATGGCTACACCTTC

d_gene: .
abundance: .
v_gene: TRBV5-1
j_gene: TRBJ2-2
CDR3aa: CASSRANTGELFF
CDR3nt: TGCGCCAGTAGCAGGGCGAACACCGGGGAGCTGTTTTTT

d_gene: TRBD2
abundance: once
v_gene: TRBV30
j_gene: TRBJ2-1
CDR3aa: CAWSGGGSYNEQFF
CDR3nt: TGTGCCTGGAGTGGAGGCGGGAGCTACAATGAGCAGTTCTTC

d_gene: .
abundance: .
v_gene: TRBV6-5
j_gene: TRBJ2-3
CDR3aa: CASSSSVGDTQYF
CDR3nt: TGTGCCAGCAGTTCTAGTGTGGGAGATACGCAGTATTTT

d_gene: TRBD2
abundance: .
v_gene: TRBV7-8
j_gene: TRBJ2-3
CDR3aa: CASSLVAGADTQYF
CDR3nt: TGTGCCAGCAGCTTAGTCGCGGGAGCAGATACGCAGTATTTT

d_gene: .
abundance: .
v_gene: TRBV7-2
j_gene: TRBJ2-1
CDR3aa: CASRQTRDNYNEQFF
CDR3nt: TGTGCCAGCAGACAAACCCGGGACAACTACAATGAGCAGTTCTTC

d_gene: .
abundance: .
v_gene: TRBV4-2
j_gene: TRBJ1-5
CDR3aa: CASRAGGQGNQPQHF
CDR3nt: TGTGCCAGCAGGGCTGGGGGTCAGGGCAATCAGCCCCAGCATTTT

d_gene: .
abundance: few
v_gene: TRBV30
j_gene: TRBJ1-1
CDR3aa: CAWSVGQESMNTEAFF
CDR3nt: TGTGCCTGGAGTGTAGGCCAGGAGTCTATGAACACTGAAGCTTTCTTT

d_gene: .
abundance: .
v_gene: TRBV5-1
j_gene: TRBJ2-7
CDR3aa: CASSPALADYEQYF
CDR3nt: TGCGCCAGCAGCCCGGCCTTAGCGGACTACGAGCAGTACTTC

d_gene: TRBD2
abundance: .
v_gene: TRBV2
j_gene: TRBJ2-1
CDR3aa: CASRLAGANNEQFF
CDR3nt: TGTGCCAGCCGGCTAGCGGGAGCAAACAATGAGCAGTTCTTC

d_gene: TRBD2
abundance: many
v_gene: TRBV5-1
j_gene: TRBJ2-7
CDR3aa: CASSFMSSGRDEQYF
CDR3nt: TGCGCCAGCAGCTTTATGTCTAGCGGGAGAGACGAGCAGTACTTC

d_gene: .
abundance: .
v_gene: TRBV4-3
j_gene: TRBJ1-4
CDR3aa: CASSRMINEKLFF
CDR3nt: TGCGCCAGCAGCAGAATGATTAATGAAAAACTGTTTTTT

d_gene: .
abundance: .
v_gene: TRBV14
j_gene: TRBJ2-3
CDR3aa: CASRQKGADTQYF
CDR3nt: TGTGCCAGCCGCCAAAAAGGGGCAGATACGCAGTATTTT

d_gene: .
abundance: .
v_gene: TRBV30
j_gene: TRBJ1-6
CDR3aa: CAWSGGSVESPLHF
CDR3nt: TGTGCCTGGAGTGGGGGGAGCGTGGAATCACCCCTCCACTTT

d_gene: TRBD1
abundance: .
v_gene: TRBV28
j_gene: TRBJ1-2
CDR3aa: CASTLRTGNYGYTF
CDR3nt: TGTGCCAGCACCTTACGGACAGGGAACTATGGCTACACCTTC

d_gene: .
abundance: .
v_gene: TRBV6-5
j_gene: TRBJ1-4
CDR3aa: CASSYSSGGPLGKLFF
CDR3nt: TGTGCCAGCAGTTACTCATCCGGGGGGCCTTTGGGAAAACTGTTTTTT

d_gene: .
abundance: few
v_gene: TRBV6-6
j_gene: TRBJ2-7
CDR3aa: CASSPDTYEQYF
CDR3nt: TGTGCCAGCAGTCCCGACACCTACGAGCAGTACTTC

d_gene: TRBD1
abundance: once
v_gene: TRBV2
j_gene: TRBJ2-7
CDR3aa: CASNPGTVYEQYF
CDR3nt: TGTGCCAGCAATCCCGGGACAGTCTACGAGCAGTACTTC

d_gene: TRBD2
abundance: .
v_gene: TRBV28
j_gene: TRBJ2-3
CDR3aa: CASSFEASAGAVWDTQYF
CDR3nt: TGTGCCAGCAGTTTTGAGGCGTCGGCGGGAGCGGTGTGGGATACGCAGTATTTT

d_gene: .
abundance: .
v_gene: TRBV7-9
j_gene: TRBJ2-5
CDR3aa: CASSSRASRETQYF
CDR3nt: TGTGCCAGCAGCTCCAGGGCTAGCCGGGAGACCCAGTACTTC

d_gene: TRBD1
abundance: once
v_gene: TRBV28
j_gene: TRBJ2-1
CDR3aa: CASRTVGGDRDLNEQFF
CDR3nt: TGTGCCAGCAGAACCGTTGGGGGGGACAGGGATCTCAATGAGCAGTTCTTC

d_gene: TRBD2
abundance: .
v_gene: TRBV5-1
j_gene: TRBJ2-3
CDR3aa: CASSLGPGGPTDTQYF
CDR3nt: TGCGCCAGCAGCTTGGGTCCGGGAGGGCCGACAGATACGCAGTATTTT

d_gene: TRBD1
abundance: once
v_gene: TRBV29-1
j_gene: TRBJ2-7
CDR3aa: CSVGRTGSSYEQYF
CDR3nt: TGCAGCGTTGGTCGGACAGGGAGCTCCTACGAGCAGTACTTC

d_gene: .
abundance: .
v_gene: TRBV29-1
j_gene: TRBJ1-1
CDR3aa: CSVGLRFTEAFF
CDR3nt: TGCAGCGTTGGCCTTCGGTTCACTGAAGCTTTCTTT

d_gene: TRBD1
abundance: .
v_gene: TRBV9
j_gene: TRBJ1-5
CDR3aa: CASSATGDRYQPQHF
CDR3nt: TGTGCCAGCAGCGCCACTGGGGACAGATATCAGCCCCAGCATTTT

d_gene: TRBD1
abundance: few
v_gene: TRBV11-2
j_gene: TRBJ1-1
CDR3aa: CASSLQDRLNTEAFF
CDR3nt: TGTGCCAGCAGCCTACAGGACAGGCTGAACACTGAAGCTTTCTTT

d_gene: TRBD2
abundance: few
v_gene: TRBV29-1
j_gene: TRBJ2-1
CDR3aa: CSMSGINNEQFF
CDR3nt: TGCAGCATGAGCGGGATTAACAATGAGCAGTTCTTC

d_gene: .
abundance: .
v_gene: TRBV28
j_gene: TRBJ2-5
CDR3aa: CASRPNRETQYF
CDR3nt: TGTGCCAGCAGGCCTAATCGGGAGACCCAGTACTTC

d_gene: .
abundance: few
v_gene: TRBV2
j_gene: TRBJ2-2
CDR3aa: CASGYHTGELFF
CDR3nt: TGTGCCTCAGGGTACCACACCGGGGAGCTGTTTTTT

d_gene: TRBD1
abundance: once
v_gene: TRBV9
j_gene: TRBJ2-2
CDR3aa: CASSVGQGANTGELFF
CDR3nt: TGTGCCAGCAGCGTAGGGCAGGGGGCGAACACCGGGGAGCTGTTTTTT

d_gene: .
abundance: .
v_gene: TRBV28
j_gene: TRBJ1-1
CDR3aa: CASSGGLNTEAFF
CDR3nt: TGTGCCAGCTCGGGGGGTTTAAACACTGAAGCTTTCTTT

d_gene: .
abundance: once
v_gene: TRBV7-9
j_gene: TRBJ2-5
CDR3aa: CASSLTMTPQETQYF
CDR3nt: TGTGCCAGCAGCTTAACTATGACTCCCCAAGAGACCCAGTACTTC

d_gene: .
abundance: .
v_gene: TRBV10-1
j_gene: TRBJ2-3
CDR3aa: CASSESGTKTDTQYF
CDR3nt: TGCGCCAGCAGTGAGTCCGGGACAAAGACAGATACGCAGTATTTT

d_gene: TRBD1
abundance: .
v_gene: TRBV5-5
j_gene: TRBJ2-6
CDR3aa: CASRKQGASGANVLTF
CDR3nt: TGTGCCAGCAGGAAACAGGGGGCCTCTGGGGCCAACGTCCTGACTTTC

d_gene: .
abundance: .
v_gene: TRBV30
j_gene: TRBJ1-6
CDR3aa: CAWSGEREYNSPLHF
CDR3nt: TGTGCCTGGAGCGGGGAACGAGAGTACAATTCACCCCTCCACTTT

d_gene: TRBD1
abundance: .
v_gene: TRBV5-1
j_gene: TRBJ2-1
CDR3aa: CASSLGQGYEQFF
CDR3nt: TGCGCCAGCAGCTTGGGACAGGGCTATGAGCAGTTCTTC

d_gene: TRBD2
abundance: .
v_gene: TRBV2
j_gene: TRBJ2-1
CDR3aa: CVTTAGLNEQFF
CDR3nt: TGTGTCACTACAGCGGGACTCAATGAGCAGTTCTTC

d_gene: .
abundance: .
v_gene: TRBV6-6
j_gene: TRBJ1-5
CDR3aa: CASSSWGEQPQHF
CDR3nt: TGTGCCAGCAGTTCGTGGGGGGAGCAGCCCCAGCATTTT

d_gene: TRBD1
abundance: .
v_gene: TRBV6-1
j_gene: TRBJ2-1
CDR3aa: CASSEPGQGSGGEQFF
CDR3nt: TGTGCCAGCAGTGAACCGGGACAGGGTTCCGGCGGGGAGCAGTTCTTC